This T cell receptor (beta chain) came from a study of OX40 agonist ivuxolimab in advanced cancers. Study information: People in dose escalation had one of these cancers: hepatocellular carcinoma, melanoma, renal cell or head and neck cancer.

Trimming removed 3 bases from V and 1 base from J; junction bases left unmatched: 3. The CDR3 length is 15 residues. The germline CDR1 and CDR2 sequences are SGHNT and YYREEE (reference sequence). Assay: immunoSEQ multiplex PCR; the TCRdb copy retains only in-frame clones and omits some. Of about 79,000 clones in the sample, roughly 91% were seen once. This clone was counted a few times. V and J are TRBV5-4 and TRBJ2-5, with 10 positions matching TRBD2. Specimen: CD4+ or CD8+ T cells sorted from blood, collected in a trial of the OX40 agonist ivuxolimab. The TCR was taken from an adult with an advanced solid tumor such as melanoma, head and neck, liver or kidney cancer. For the CDR3, the DNA is TGTGCCAGCAGCTGGACTAGCGGCGTCCAAGAGACCCAGTACTTC. It translates to CASSWTSGVQETQYF.